This T cell receptor (beta chain) was observed in a study of tumor-infiltrating lymphocytes in primary liver carcinoma. Study context: Every sample contained roughly 3.5 to 8 million productive TCRbeta reads, and these numbers were similar from one tissue type to another.

In addition to blood RNA drawn from unsorted whole blood, germline DNA was extracted. With a constant-region primer, TCR beta cDNA was made from approximately 450 ng of total RNA. The TCR beta library was amplified through three nested multiplex PCR rounds in a modified ARM-PCR procedure. The two initial PCR rounds, nine to eleven cycles each, used TRBV1-TRBV30 forward and C-beta reverse primers. TCRdb re-called the multiplex PCR reads through MiXCR, storing one row per CDR3 protein. This table has more than 150,000 distinct CDR3 sequences, over 50% appearing once. J lost 9 bases, V lost 8 bases, and 9 bases had no gene match. The CDR3 loop spans 14 amino acids. Germline CDR1 reads MNHEY; CDR2 reads SVGAGI.

The chain carries TRBV6-5 and TRBJ2-1; TRBD2 agrees at 11 bases. Sequenced sample: peripheral blood. The receptor was isolated from a man in his forties with primary liver carcinoma and hepatitis B virus infection. Written as DNA, the CDR3 is TGTGCCAGCTGTCCTGGACTAGCGGGTGGTGAGCAGTTCTTC. Its translation: CASCPGLAGGEQFF.